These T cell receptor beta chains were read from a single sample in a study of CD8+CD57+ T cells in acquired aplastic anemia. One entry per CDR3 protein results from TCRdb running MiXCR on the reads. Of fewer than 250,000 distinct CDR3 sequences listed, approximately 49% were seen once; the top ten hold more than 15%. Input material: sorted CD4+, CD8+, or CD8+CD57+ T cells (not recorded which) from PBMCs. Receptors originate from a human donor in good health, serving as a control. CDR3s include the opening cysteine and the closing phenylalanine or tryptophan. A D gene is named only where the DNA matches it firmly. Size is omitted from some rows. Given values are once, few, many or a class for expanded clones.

CASSLNTGETQYF,TGTGCCAGCAGTTTGAATACCGGGGAGACCCAGTACTTC,TRBV12-3/TRBV12-4,many,-,TRBJ2-5
CASSRPPGQGSSGYTF,TGTGCCAGCAGCCGACCCCCGGGACAGGGCAGCAGTGGCTACACCTTC,TRBV6-2/TRBV6-3,many,TRBD1,TRBJ1-2
CASSLTRAADTQYF,TGTGCCAGCAGCTTAACTAGGGCAGCAGATACGCAGTATTTT,TRBV7-3,-,-,TRBJ2-3
CASSLTAGSEKLFF,TGTGCCAGCAGCTTAACAGCAGGGAGTGAAAAACTGTTTTTT,TRBV7-3,-,-,TRBJ1-4
CASSLGRSYEQYF,TGTGCCAGCAGCTTAGGAAGGAGCTACGAGCAGTACTTC,TRBV7-9,-,-,TRBJ2-7
CASSYSVYSNQPQHF,TGTGCCAGCAGTTACTCGGTGTATAGCAATCAGCCCCAGCATTTT,TRBV6-6,many,-,TRBJ1-5
CSTHPRRYQETQYF,TGCAGCACCCACCCCCGGAGGTACCAAGAGACCCAGTACTTC,TRBV20-1,-,-,TRBJ2-5
CASSEILGGSSGANVLTF,TGTGCCAGCAGCGAAATTCTAGGGGGGTCCTCTGGGGCCAACGTCCTGACTTTC,TRBV2,-,-,TRBJ2-6
CASSLVTGDYEQYF,TGTGCCAGCAGCTTAGTAACAGGGGACTACGAGCAGTACTTC,TRBV7-9,-,TRBD1,TRBJ2-7
CSVRGIGNQPQHF,TGCAGCGTCAGAGGCATTGGGAATCAGCCCCAGCATTTT,TRBV29-1,once,-,TRBJ1-5
CASSRGGLAGTAYEQYF,TGTGCCAGCAGTCGAGGGGGACTAGCGGGGACTGCCTACGAGCAGTACTTC,TRBV6-5,many,TRBD2,TRBJ2-7
CASSTRDSHSGKLFF,TGTGCCAGTAGTACCCGGGACAGTCACTCTGGAAAACTGTTTTTT,TRBV19,-,TRBD1,TRBJ1-4
CASSLVQSSYNSPLHF,TGTGCCAGCAGCTTAGTCCAGAGCTCCTATAATTCACCCCTCCACTTT,TRBV7-2,many,-,TRBJ1-6